This T cell receptor (beta chain) was captured in a study of T-cell reconstitution after alpha-beta-depleted transplantation in children. As it was prepared, the TCRbeta library received unique molecular identifiers. TCRdb reprocessed the PCR reads via MiXCR and lists one record per CDR3 protein. The table shows 150,000 to 200,000 distinct CDR3 sequences, with 5% to 6.5% occurring only once. The CDR3 length is 11 residues. This clonotype was found many times. This TCR was sampled from a girl under three years old with combined immunodeficiency, due to receive a stem cell transplant. The chain is built from TRBV21-1 and TRBJ2-7. TRBV21-1 is classified as a pseudogene. Sample: PBMCs, taken before TCRalphabeta/CD19-depleted stem cell transplant. The CDR3 sequence is CASRHDYEQYF. CDR3 nucleotide sequence: TGTGCCAGCAGACATGACTACGAGCAGTACTTC.